Below are 31 T cell receptor beta chains sequenced from a single sample in a study of T cell changes during pregnancy in multiple sclerosis. Using immunoSEQ multiplex PCR, the repertoire was profiled, and TCRdb retains in-frame clones only, with some absent. Among about 30,000 clones listed, 80% to 90% were seen once. The material sequenced was CD8+ T cells from peripheral blood mononuclear cells, taken in the second trimester of pregnancy. Source of these receptors: a female donor with multiple sclerosis, enrolled in a pregnancy study.

This clone was recorded once. This chain joins TRBV28 and TRBJ1-1; perhaps TRBD1 as D (5 bases). Deletions cut 5 bases from V and 6 bases from J, with 16 bases between. The CDR3 consists of 14 residues. Germline CDR1 and CDR2: MDHEN and SYDVKM. The CDR3 DNA sequence: TGTGCCAGCAGTCAAGATAAGACAGTTCCTGAAGCTTTCTTT. Its protein product is CASSQDKTVPEAFF.

This clone has only one observation. The V and J genes are TRBV25-1 and TRBJ2-5; the match to TRBD1 covers 9 bases. Germline CDR1 is MGHDK and CDR2 is SYGVNS. Germline trimming cut 2 bases from V and 3 bases from J; bases unmatched to any gene: 1. The CDR3 is 14 residues long. CDR3 sequence: CASSETGGEETQYF. CDR3 sequence (DNA): TGTGCCAGCAGTGAAACAGGGGGCGAAGAGACCCAGTACTTC. The full variable domain, with the rest looked up from reference TRBV25-1 and TRBJ2-5, is EADIYQTPRYLVIGTGKKITLECSQTMGHDKMYWYQQDPGMELHLIHYSYGVNSTEKGDLSSESTVSRIRTEHFPLTLESARPSHTSQYLCASSETGGEETQYFGPGTRLLVL.

V is TRBV10-1 and J is TRBJ1-1; D call uncertain. CDR1 is WNHNN and CDR2 is SYGVQD in the germline V gene (reference sequence). V shed 3 bases and J shed 5 bases, with 10 bases lying between them. This CDR3 contains 13 residues. The CDR3 loop reads CASSESQYTEAFF. The CDR3 nucleotides are TGCGCCAGCAGTGAATCCCAGTATACTGAAGCTTTCTTT.

The gene calls are TRBV4-1 and TRBJ2-7, with a weak D call TRBD2 (5 bases). CDR1 is MGHRA, CDR2 YSYEKL, per germline. This CDR3 comprises 13 residues. Trimming took off 3 bases at V and 2 bases at J, with 8 bases between the two ends. CDR3 loop: CASSQVLAYEQYF. CDR3 coding DNA: TGCGCCAGCAGCCAGGTACTAGCCTACGAGCAGTACTTC.

With regard to this clone: Other DNA sequences from this sample encode an identical CDR3 as well. V and J are TRBV6-1 and TRBJ1-1; 7 positions agree with TRBD1. The CDR3 totals 13 residues. With 5 bases clipped from V and 5 bases from J, the junction kept 5 bases outside the gene matches. In germline, CDR1 is MNHNS, CDR2 SASEGT. DNA of the CDR3: TGTGCCAGCAGTCTGACAGGGAATACTGAAGCTTTCTTT. Translation: CASSLTGNTEAFF.

V and J are TRBV6-6 and TRBJ2-1; 8 bases line up with TRBD1. This CDR3 region has 16 residues. V was pared by 5 bases and J by 4 bases, with 10 bases of the junction left unmatched. Germline values: CDR1 MNHNY, CDR2 SVGAGI (reference sequence). DNA of the CDR3: TGTGCCAGCAGTGTTTACCGGGACAGGTTTTACAATGAGCAGTTCTTC. Amino acids: CASSVYRDRFYNEQFF.

This sequence joins TRBV6-1 and TRBJ1-2; 7 positions match TRBD1. Germline V gene data show CDR1 as MNHNS and CDR2 as SASEGT. CDR3 size: 14 residues. With V trimmed by 4 bases and J by 4 bases, 6 bases remained unmatched. The CDR3 nucleotides read TGTGCCAGCAGTGCTCGGACAGGCTTCTATGGCTACACCTTC. It specifies CASSARTGFYGYTF.

The chain combines TRBV6-1 with TRBJ2-1; the D gene is possibly TRBD1 (6 bases). V was shortened by 1 base and J by 8 bases, with 12 bases between the two germline ends. The germline CDR1 and CDR2 sequences are MNHNS and SASEGT. This CDR3 contains 14 residues. CDR3 DNA: TGTGCCAGCAGTGAAGGGGACACAGTCTATGAGCAGTTCTTC. It translates to CASSEGDTVYEQFF.

This chain uses TRBV11-2 with TRBJ2-7; D is ambiguous. Trimming shortened V by 2 bases and J by 6 bases, and 17 bases separated the two germline ends. Germline V gene lookup returns CDR1 SGHAT and CDR2 FQNNGV. The CDR3 length is 15 residues. CDR3 coding DNA: TGTGCCAGCAGCTTAAGTTTGGGCGATTCTCTCGAGCAGTACTTC. This sequence encodes CASSLSLGDSLEQYF.

The chain has TRBV9 and TRBJ1-4, with TRBD1 as a possible D gene (6 bases). This CDR3 is 16 amino acids long. The V end lost 4 bases, the J end lost 8 bases, and 21 bases lay between the germline ends. The germline V gene has CDR1 SGDLS and CDR2 YYNGEE. The CDR3 sequence: CASSSALQQGGEKLFF. DNA of the CDR3: TGTGCCAGCAGCTCTGCTCTACAACAGGGAGGGGAAAAACTGTTTTTT.

The genes are TRBV7-2 and TRBJ2-1, with 9 bases matching TRBD2. The CDR3 is 16 amino acids. The junction had 11 bases not matched to a gene; V was cut back by 3 bases and J by 8 bases. Germline V gives CDR1 SGHTA, CDR2 FQGNSA. Here the CDR3 reads CASSFLAGLAKDEQFF. CDR3 DNA: TGTGCCAGCAGCTTCCTCGCGGGACTAGCAAAAGATGAGCAGTTCTTC.

This clone is a singleton in its sample. The chain employs TRBV10-3 and TRBJ2-5, with a weak D call TRBD2 (5 bases). With 2 bases removed from V and 5 bases from J, the gap between germline ends came to 9 bases. The germline V gene has CDR1 ENHRY and CDR2 SYGVKD. The CDR3 loop spans 13 amino acids. The CDR3 DNA follows: TGTGCCATCAGTGAGAGTAGGAGGGAGACCCAGTACTTC. Encoded protein: CAISESRRETQYF.

The J gene is TRBJ2-7, the V gene TRBV4-1; the D gene is possibly TRBD2 (5 bases). CDR3 size: 15 residues. V was trimmed by 4 bases and J by 6 bases, leaving 19 bases between them. The germline V gene has CDR1 MGHRA and CDR2 YSYEKL. The CDR3 here is CASSPHRGFAAEQYF. CDR3 nucleotide sequence: TGCGCCAGCAGCCCACACCGGGGATTTGCGGCCGAGCAGTACTTC.

The chain employs TRBV30 and TRBJ2-2; D might be TRBD2 (5 bases). Germline assignment: CDR1 GTSNPN and CDR2 SVGIG (reference sequence). V was clipped by 1 base and J by 8 bases, with 23 bases between them. This CDR3 contains 17 residues. The CDR3 here is CAWSAKKGRGTEGELFF. The CDR3 DNA reads TGTGCCTGGAGTGCTAAGAAAGGGAGAGGAACCGAAGGGGAGCTGTTTTTT.

The rearrangement uses TRBV27 and TRBJ2-5; 12 nucleotides line up with TRBD2. With V trimmed by 5 bases and J by 5 bases, 9 bases remained unmatched. This CDR3 is 16 amino acids long. CDR1 is MNHEY and CDR2 is SMNVEV in the germline V gene (reference sequence). The DNA of the CDR3 is TGTGCCAGCAGTCCACAGACTAGCGGGAGTGCGGAGACCCAGTACTTC. Its translation: CASSPQTSGSAETQYF.

By sample share, this clone is medium-sized. The V gene is TRBV4-1, the J gene TRBJ2-3, with D maybe TRBD2 (5 bases). The CDR3 extends over 14 amino acids. Germline V lookup: CDR1 MGHRA, CDR2 YSYEKL. V gave up 0 bases and J gave up 4 bases, with 8 bases separating them. This chain's CDR3 is CASSQEAGADTQYF. The CDR3 DNA is TGCGCCAGCAGCCAAGAGGCGGGCGCAGATACGCAGTATTTT.

The gene calls are TRBV27 and TRBJ1-1, with D hard to call. This CDR3 is 13 amino acids long. Germline CDR1 reads MNHEY; CDR2 reads SMNVEV (reference sequence). Trimming left V 3 bases short and J 4 bases short, with 9 bases between. The CDR3: CASSLTFTTEAFF. CDR3 DNA sequence: TGTGCCAGCAGTTTGACATTCACCACTGAAGCTTTCTTT.

The V and J genes are TRBV30 and TRBJ2-5, with a tentative D call TRBD2 (5 bases). With 7 bases removed from V and 0 bases from J, the gap between germline ends came to 15 bases. The length of the CDR3 is 14 residues. Looked up from germline, CDR1 is GTSNPN and CDR2 is SVGIG (reference sequence). CDR3 residues: CAFNPPGNQETQYF. The CDR3 DNA follows: TGTGCCTTCAACCCCCCGGGGAACCAAGAGACCCAGTACTTC.

The CDR3 DNA is TGCGCCAGCAGCCTAAAAAGGGGGTTCTACGAGCAGTACTTC. Its translation is CASSLKRGFYEQYF. The V call is TRBV5-1, the J call TRBJ2-7; possible D gene TRBD1, 6 bases. Germline CDR1 is SGHRS and CDR2 is YFSETQ. CDR3 length: 14 residues. The germline V and J ends were trimmed by 4 bases and 3 bases, with 14 bases remaining between them.

The chain carries TRBV6-4 and TRBJ1-1, with D hard to call. V shed 0 bases and J shed 12 bases, with 8 bases lying between them. Germline assignment: CDR1 MRHNA and CDR2 SNTAGT. The length of the CDR3 is 11 residues. The CDR3: CASSDSIVTFF. CDR3 DNA sequence: TGTGCCAGCAGTGACTCTATAGTAACTTTCTTT.

Comment on this clone: Mismatch with germline at one junction end may stem from a read error. V is TRBV14 and J is TRBJ2-7; D may be TRBD1 (5 bases). The germline gives CDR1 SGHDN, CDR2 FVKESK. The CDR3 runs to 14 residues. The CDR3 DNA is TGTGCCAGCAGCCAAGGGGTGGACAACTACGAGCAGTGCTTC. This encodes CASSQGVDNYEQCF.

A few counts support this clone. The chain joins TRBV5-1 to TRBJ1-6, with no clear D. Germline-derived CDR1 and CDR2 are SGHRS and YFSETQ. Trimming stripped 2 bases from V and 4 bases from J, with 13 bases between. This CDR3 has 16 residues. Here the CDR3 DNA reads TGCGCCAGCAGCTTTCAAGGGAGCCGGTATAATTCACCCCTCCACTTT. It is translated as CASSFQGSRYNSPLHF. Full variable domain (outside the CDR3, taken from reference TRBV5-1 and TRBJ1-6): KAGVTQTPRYLIKTRGQQVTLSCSPISGHRSVSWYQQTPGQGLQFLFEYFSETQRNKGNFPGRFSGRQFSNSRSEMNVSTLELGDSALYLCASSFQGSRYNSPLHFGNGTRLTVT.

This chain links TRBV4-3 with TRBJ1-1; TRBD1 matches at 7 bases. Germline lookup yields CDR1 LGHNA and CDR2 YSLEER. V was pared by 8 bases and J by 2 bases, with 8 bases of the junction left unmatched. The CDR3 extends over 14 amino acids. CDR3: CASGWDRYNTEAFF. The CDR3 DNA reads as TGCGCCAGCGGGTGGGACAGATATAACACTGAAGCTTTCTTT.

The rearrangement joins TRBV4-3 to TRBJ1-3; 8 bases fit TRBD1. The CDR3 is made up of 14 amino acids. J was trimmed by 2 bases and V by 6 bases; bases with no gene match: 3. Germline loops: CDR1 LGHNA, CDR2 YSLEER. The DNA for the CDR3 is TGCGCCAGCAGTCAGGACAGGGCTGGAAACACCATATATTTT. This encodes CASSQDRAGNTIYF.

The rearrangement links TRBV7-9 to TRBJ1-2; 7 nucleotides agree with TRBD1. The CDR3 sequence is 18 residues long. The germline V gene has CDR1 SEHNR and CDR2 FQNEAQ (reference sequence). The ends lost 6 bases at V and 8 bases at J; junction bases unmatched: 24. The CDR3: CASSSTDRDSSTHEGYTF. The CDR3 DNA is TGTGCCAGCAGTTCAACCGACAGGGACAGCTCTACCCACGAGGGCTACACCTTC. The variable domain in full, with the rest retrieved from reference TRBV7-9 and TRBJ1-2, is DTGVSQNPRHKITKRGQNVTFRCDPISEHNRLYWYRQTLGQGPEFLTYFQNEAQLEKSRLLSDRFSAERPKGSFSTLEIQRTEQGDSAMYLCASSSTDRDSSTHEGYTFGSGTRLTVV.

This chain connects TRBV27 to TRBJ2-3; D might be TRBD1 (6 bases). Germline-derived CDR1 and CDR2 are MNHEY and SMNVEV (reference sequence). The CDR3 runs 11 residues. Deletions cut 7 bases from V and 6 bases from J, with 8 bases between. The CDR3 DNA reads as TGTGCCAGCATGGGGGCGGATACGCAGTATTTT. The encoded protein is CASMGADTQYF.

The V and J genes are TRBV7-3 and TRBJ1-1, with TRBD1 identical over 8 bases. The CDR3 is 13 residues long. V shed 4 bases and J 6 bases; nucleotides not matched to a gene: 4. CDR1 SGHTA and CDR2 FQGTGA come from the germline V gene. The CDR3 DNA reads TGTGCCAGCAGCTCAGACAGGGGATCTGAAGCTTTCTTT. Translating gives CASSSDRGSEAFF.

The count of this clone is one. This chain joins TRBV6-1 and TRBJ1-5, with TRBD1 matching 8 bases. Germline V CDR1 and CDR2: MNHNS, SASEGT. This CDR3 has 15 amino acids. The V gene end was trimmed by 11 bases and the J gene end by 6 bases; junction bases not matched to a gene: 15. The CDR3 nucleotides read TGTGCCTCGCGAGAGGCAGGGGGCTCTGGTCAGCCCCAGCATTTT. It translates to CASREAGGSGQPQHF.

The chain employs TRBV6-4 and TRBJ2-1; D call uncertain. The V gene's germline CDR1 is MRHNA and CDR2 SNTAGT. Between the trimmed V and J ends, which lost 5 bases and 1 base, there was a span of 12 bases. The CDR3 runs to 15 residues. The DNA of the CDR3 is TGTGCCAGCAGTCAAGTTGCGTCATCCTACAATGAGCAGTTCTTC. Protein: CASSQVASSYNEQFF.

The chain combines TRBV30 with TRBJ1-1; no definite D call. This CDR3 contains 12 residues. Germline CDR1 reads GTSNPN; CDR2 reads SVGIG (reference sequence). V was shortened by 5 bases and J by 4 bases, with 11 bases between the two germline ends. CDR3 coding DNA: TGTGCCTGGGGGCTTGGAGGCACTGAAGCTTTCTTT. It yields the protein CAWGLGGTEAFF.

This clone came up a few times. The chain employs TRBV19 and TRBJ1-1, with 9 bases that match TRBD1. The germline gives CDR1 LNHDA, CDR2 SQIVND (reference sequence). V lost 9 bases, J lost 0 bases, and 2 bases stayed unmatched. The CDR3 spans 13 residues. The CDR3 reads CASGTGMNTEAFF. DNA of the CDR3: TGTGCCAGCGGGACAGGGATGAACACTGAAGCTTTCTTT.